The 11 T cell receptor beta chains below were found in one sample sequenced in a study of blood T cell repertoires in COVID-19. The repertoire was sequenced with immunoSEQ multiplex PCR; TCRdb's copy has only in-frame clones and lacks some. The sample includes approximately 100,000 clones, roughly four fifths of them seen just once. The sample taken for sequencing was peripheral blood. These receptor sequences come from a man aged 65 to 79 with acute or convalescent COVID-19.

This clone was observed a single time. The chain links TRBV7-2 to TRBJ2-2, with D possibly being TRBD1 (5 bases). Trimming stripped 2 bases from V and 2 bases from J, with 15 bases between. The CDR3 contains 17 residues. Germline CDR1 and CDR2: SGHTA and FQGNSA. The CDR3 DNA reads as TGTGCCAGCAGCTTAAACGGCGTAAGGGGAAACACCGGGGAGCTGTTTTTT. This codes for CASSLNGVRGNTGELFF.

The CDR3: CASSFTKGDTEAFF. The DNA for the CDR3 is TGTGCCAGCAGTTTTACCAAGGGGGACACTGAAGCTTTCTTT. The chain links TRBV2 to TRBJ1-1; TRBD1 is a possible D gene (6 bases). The V end lost 5 bases, the J end lost 3 bases, and 13 bases lay between the germline ends. CDR1 and CDR2 from the germline V gene are SNHLY and FYNNEI. CDR3 length: 14 residues.

J is TRBJ2-3 and V is TRBV28; tentative D call: TRBD2 (6 bases). The CDR3 sequence is 14 residues long. CDR1 and CDR2 (germline): MDHEN, SYDVKM. Trimming shortened V by 6 bases and J by 6 bases, and 16 bases separated the two germline ends. The CDR3 DNA is TGTGCCAGCAGCCTTCCGGGGGTTACTGATACGCAGTATTTT. This translates into CASSLPGVTDTQYF.

The V and J genes are TRBV15 and TRBJ2-2; possibly TRBD2 for D (7 bases). There are 16 residues in the CDR3. Germline CDR1 LNHNV, CDR2 YYDKDF (reference sequence). V lost 5 bases to trimming and J lost 2 bases, with 15 bases between them. This chain's CDR3 is CATSRYGGRNTGELFF. The CDR3 coding sequence is TGTGCCACCAGCCGTTACGGGGGGCGAAACACCGGGGAGCTGTTTTTT.

The gene calls are TRBV27 and TRBJ1-6; D is perhaps TRBD1 (5 bases). Trimming took 7 bases from V and 8 from J, leaving 9 bases between them. Germline V gene sequence: CDR1 MNHEY, CDR2 SMNVEV (reference sequence). This CDR3 has 12 amino acids. Written as DNA, the CDR3 is TGTGCCAGCAATAGGACACATTCACCCCTCCACTTT. It translates to CASNRTHSPLHF.

V usage is TRBV7-8 and J usage is TRBJ1-1; D is ambiguous. V dropped 1 base and J dropped 5 bases, with 8 bases sitting between them. This CDR3 spans 13 amino acids. CDR1 is SGHVS, CDR2 FQNEAQ, per germline. The CDR3 loop reads CASSLDPETEAFF. As DNA, the CDR3 is TGTGCCAGCAGCTTAGACCCCGAGACTGAAGCTTTCTTT.

The table lists this clone with a few counts. Other nucleotide sequences from this sample produce the same CDR3. The chain employs TRBV12-3 or TRBV12-4 and TRBJ1-5; weak D call: TRBD1 (6 bases). The V end was cut by 3 bases, the J end by 4 bases, with 7 bases between. This CDR3 is 13 amino acids long. CDR3 region: CASSFTGNQPQHF. The CDR3 nucleotides are TGTGCCAGCAGTTTTACAGGGAATCAGCCCCAGCATTTT.

J is TRBJ1-2 and V is TRBV6-5; 7 nucleotides match TRBD1. The V and J ends lost 2 bases and 1 base, in that order; junction bases with no gene match: 4. Germline assignment: CDR1 MNHEY and CDR2 SVGAGI. CDR3 length: 15 residues. CDR3 loop: CASSYGDRINYGYTF. The CDR3 bases are TGTGCCAGCAGTTACGGGGACAGAATTAACTATGGCTACACCTTC.

The rearrangement uses TRBV29-1 and TRBJ2-7; weak D call: TRBD1 (5 bases). The CDR3 extends over 14 amino acids. Germline CDR1 reads SQVTM; CDR2 reads ANQGSEA. Trimming removed 3 bases at V and 3 bases at J, with 15 bases between. The DNA of the CDR3 is TGCAGCGTTGATTCCGGGTCAGGGCGCTACGAGCAGTACTTC. Protein: CSVDSGSGRYEQYF.

This clone is a singleton in its sample. One end of the junction varies from germline; a read error may be responsible. This rearrangement joins TRBV6-1 to TRBJ2-1; 10 bases match TRBD2. CDR1 is MNHNS and CDR2 is SASEGT in the germline V gene. CDR3 size: 15 residues. Written as DNA, the CDR3 is TGTGCCAGCAGTAAAGCGGGGGGGACCTACAATGAGCAGTTCTTC. Protein sequence: CASSKAGGTYNEQFF.

The rearrangement links TRBV10-3 to TRBJ1-1; a weak D match, TRBD1 (6 bases). CDR1 is ENHRY and CDR2 is SYGVKD in the germline V gene. V was trimmed by 8 bases and J by 4 bases, leaving 20 bases between them. This CDR3 is built from 15 residues. The chain's CDR3 is CAIGERGLSSTEAFF. CDR3 nucleotide sequence: TGTGCCATCGGGGAGCGGGGGCTGAGCAGCACTGAAGCTTTCTTT.